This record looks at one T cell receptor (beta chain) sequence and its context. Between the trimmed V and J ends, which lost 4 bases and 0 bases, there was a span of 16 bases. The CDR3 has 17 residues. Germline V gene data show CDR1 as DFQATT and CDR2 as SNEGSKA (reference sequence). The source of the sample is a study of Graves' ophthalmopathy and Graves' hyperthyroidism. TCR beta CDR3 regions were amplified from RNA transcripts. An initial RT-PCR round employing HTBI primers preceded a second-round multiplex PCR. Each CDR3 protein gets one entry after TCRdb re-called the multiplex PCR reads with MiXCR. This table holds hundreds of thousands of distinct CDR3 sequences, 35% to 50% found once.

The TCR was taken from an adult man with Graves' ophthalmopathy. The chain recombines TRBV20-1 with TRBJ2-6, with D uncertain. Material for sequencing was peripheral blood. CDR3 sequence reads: CSAKDRSTLSGANVLTF. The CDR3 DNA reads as TGCAGTGCTAAAGATCGCAGTACCCTCTCTGGGGCCAACGTCCTGACTTTC.